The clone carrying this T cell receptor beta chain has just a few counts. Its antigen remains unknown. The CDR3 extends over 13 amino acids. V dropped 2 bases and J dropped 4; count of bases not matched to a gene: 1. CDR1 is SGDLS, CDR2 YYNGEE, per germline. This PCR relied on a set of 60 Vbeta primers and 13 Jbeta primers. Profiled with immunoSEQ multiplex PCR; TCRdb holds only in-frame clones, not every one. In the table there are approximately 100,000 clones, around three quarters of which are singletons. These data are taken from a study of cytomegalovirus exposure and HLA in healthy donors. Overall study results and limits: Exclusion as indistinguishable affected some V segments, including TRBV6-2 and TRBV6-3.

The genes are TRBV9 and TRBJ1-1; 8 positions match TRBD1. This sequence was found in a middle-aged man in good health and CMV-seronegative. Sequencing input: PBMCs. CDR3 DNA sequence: TGTGCCAGCAGCGTTACAGGGGGCACTGAAGCTTTCTTT. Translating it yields CASSVTGGTEAFF. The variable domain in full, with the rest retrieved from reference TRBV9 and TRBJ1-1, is DSGVTQTPKHLITATGQRVTLRCSPRSGDLSVYWYQQSLDQGLQFLIQYYNGEERAKGNILERFSAQQFPDLHSELNLSSLELGDSALYFCASSVTGGTEAFFGQGTRLTVV.